These 2 T cell receptor beta chains came from one sample sequenced in a study of kidney transplant recipient with SARS-CoV-2 infection. MiXCR was run by TCRdb on the reads, yielding one entry per CDR3 protein. The profile covers 200,000 to 300,000 distinct CDR3 sequences, with less than 35% appearing a single time and around 6.8% taken by the ten largest. The material was a blood sample, obtained at baseline and on roughly day 120 from a kidney transplant recipient. These receptors all stem from a young adult male patient who had COVID-19 and was a kidney transplant recipient. Some T cells may be transferred from the graft donor.

This clonotype was seen at least ten times. This sequence joins TRBV6-2 or TRBV6-3 and TRBJ2-2, with TRBD2 matching 10 bases. The CDR3 covers 16 residues. V shed 2 bases, J shed 7 bases, and the junction held 7 bases outside the gene matches. The germline gives CDR1 MNHEY, CDR2 SVGEGT. The CDR3 is CASSYLAGAGSGELFF. CDR3 sequence (DNA): TGTGCCAGCAGTTACCTAGCGGGAGCAGGGAGCGGGGAGCTGTTTTTT.

This clonotype has ten or more counts. The chain couples TRBV20-1 to TRBJ1-1; D gene ambiguous. CDR3 size: 13 residues. V lost 6 bases and J lost 1, with 12 bases in between. From germline, CDR1 is DFQATT and CDR2 SNEGSKA (reference sequence). The CDR3 here is CSAVSPWNTEAFF. Here the CDR3 DNA reads TGCAGTGCCGTCTCCCCATGGAACACTGAAGCTTTCTTT.